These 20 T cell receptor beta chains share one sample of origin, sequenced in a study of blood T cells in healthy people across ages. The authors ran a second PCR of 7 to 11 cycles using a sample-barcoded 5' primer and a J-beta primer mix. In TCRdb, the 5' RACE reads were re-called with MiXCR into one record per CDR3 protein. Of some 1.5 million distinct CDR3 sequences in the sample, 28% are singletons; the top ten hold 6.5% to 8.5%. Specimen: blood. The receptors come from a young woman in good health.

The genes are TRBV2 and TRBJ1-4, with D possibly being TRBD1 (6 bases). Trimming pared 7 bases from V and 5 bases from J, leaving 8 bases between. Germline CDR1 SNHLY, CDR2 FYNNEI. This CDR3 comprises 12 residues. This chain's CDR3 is CASNGQNEKLFF. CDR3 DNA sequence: TGTGCCAGCAATGGACAGAATGAAAAACTGTTTTTT. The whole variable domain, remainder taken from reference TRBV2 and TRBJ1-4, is EPEVTQTPSHQVTQMGQEVILRCVPISNHLYFYWYRQILGQKVEFLVSFYNNEISEKSEIFDDQFSVERPDGSNFTLKIRSTKLEDSAMYFCASNGQNEKLFFGSGTQLSVL.

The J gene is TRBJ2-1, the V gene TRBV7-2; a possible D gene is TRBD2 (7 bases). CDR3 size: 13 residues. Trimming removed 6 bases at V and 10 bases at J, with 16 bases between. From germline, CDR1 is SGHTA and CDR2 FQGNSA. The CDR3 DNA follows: TGTGCCAGCAGTACAGGGTGGGGAGGGGAGCAGTTCTTC. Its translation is CASSTGWGGEQFF. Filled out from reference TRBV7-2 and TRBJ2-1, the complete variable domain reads GAGVSQSPSNKVTEKGKDVELRCDPISGHTALYWYRQSLGQGLEFLIYFQGNSAPDKSGLPSDRFSAERTGGSVSTLTIQRTQQEDSAVYLCASSTGWGGEQFFGPGTRLTVL.

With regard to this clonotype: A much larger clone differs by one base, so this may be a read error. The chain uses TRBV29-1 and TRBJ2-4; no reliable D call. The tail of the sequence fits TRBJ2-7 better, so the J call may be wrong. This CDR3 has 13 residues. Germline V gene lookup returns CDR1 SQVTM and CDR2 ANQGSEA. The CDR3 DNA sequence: TGCAGCGTTGATGGCCCCTTGTCCTACGAGCAGTACTTC. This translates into CSVDGPLSYEQYF.

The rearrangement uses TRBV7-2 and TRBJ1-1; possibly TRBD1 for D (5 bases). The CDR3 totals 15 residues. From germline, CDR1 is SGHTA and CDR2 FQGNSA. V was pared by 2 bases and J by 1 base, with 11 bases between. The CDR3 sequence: CASSLRWGSNTEAFF. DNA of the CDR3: TGTGCCAGCAGCTTAAGATGGGGCTCGAACACTGAAGCTTTCTTT.

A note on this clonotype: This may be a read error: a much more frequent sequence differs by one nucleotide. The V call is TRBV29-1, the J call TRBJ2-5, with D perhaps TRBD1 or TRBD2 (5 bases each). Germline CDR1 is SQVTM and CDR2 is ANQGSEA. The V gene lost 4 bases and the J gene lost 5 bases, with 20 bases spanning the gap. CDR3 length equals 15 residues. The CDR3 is CSVVHRGRGRETQYF. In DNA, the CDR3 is TGCAGCGTTGTACATCGGGGACGGGGACGGGAGACCCAGTACTTC.

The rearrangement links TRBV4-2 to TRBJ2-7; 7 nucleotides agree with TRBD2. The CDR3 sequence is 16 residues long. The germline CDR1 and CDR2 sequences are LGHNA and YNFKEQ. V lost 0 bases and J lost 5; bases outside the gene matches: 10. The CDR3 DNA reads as TGTGCCAGCAGCCAAGATCCTAGCGGCTTAACCCACGAGCAGTACTTC. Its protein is CASSQDPSGLTHEQYF.

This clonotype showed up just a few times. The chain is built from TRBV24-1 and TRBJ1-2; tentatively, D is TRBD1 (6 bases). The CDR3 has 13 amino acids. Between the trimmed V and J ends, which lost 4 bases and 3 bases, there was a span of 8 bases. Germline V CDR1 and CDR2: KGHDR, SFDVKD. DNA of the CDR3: TGTGCCACCAGTGAGGGGGCCTACTATGGCTACACCTTC. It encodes CATSEGAYYGYTF.

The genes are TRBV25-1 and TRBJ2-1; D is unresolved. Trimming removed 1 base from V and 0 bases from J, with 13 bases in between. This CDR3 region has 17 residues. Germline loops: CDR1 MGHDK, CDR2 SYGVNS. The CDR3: CASSESPLKSSYNEQFF. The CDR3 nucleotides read TGTGCCAGCAGTGAATCCCCCCTTAAGAGCTCCTACAATGAGCAGTTCTTC.

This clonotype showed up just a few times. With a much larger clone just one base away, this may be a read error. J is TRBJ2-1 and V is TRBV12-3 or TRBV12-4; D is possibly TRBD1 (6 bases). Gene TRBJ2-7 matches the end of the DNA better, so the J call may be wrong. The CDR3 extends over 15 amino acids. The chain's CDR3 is CASREEGESYNEQYF. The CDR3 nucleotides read TGTGCCAGCAGGGAAGAGGGGGAGTCATACAATGAGCAGTACTTC.

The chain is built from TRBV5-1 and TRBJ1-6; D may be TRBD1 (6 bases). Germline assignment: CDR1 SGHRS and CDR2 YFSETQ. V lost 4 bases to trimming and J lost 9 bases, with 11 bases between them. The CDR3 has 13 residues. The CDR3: CASSAGQTSPLHF. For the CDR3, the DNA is TGCGCCAGCAGCGCTGGACAGACTTCACCCCTCCACTTT.

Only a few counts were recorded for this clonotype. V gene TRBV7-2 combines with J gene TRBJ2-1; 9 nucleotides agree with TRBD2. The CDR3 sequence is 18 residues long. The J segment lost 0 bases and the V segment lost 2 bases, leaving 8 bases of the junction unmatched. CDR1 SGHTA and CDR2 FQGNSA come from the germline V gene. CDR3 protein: CASSLRLAGLRSYNEQFF. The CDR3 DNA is TGTGCCAGCAGCTTAAGGCTAGCGGGACTCCGCTCCTACAATGAGCAGTTCTTC.

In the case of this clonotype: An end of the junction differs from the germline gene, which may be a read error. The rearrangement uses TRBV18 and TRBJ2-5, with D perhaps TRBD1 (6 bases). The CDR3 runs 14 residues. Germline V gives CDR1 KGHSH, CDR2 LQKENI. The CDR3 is CTSSPYRVGETQYF. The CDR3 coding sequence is TGTACCAGCTCACCATACAGGGTTGGAGAGACCCAGTACTTC.

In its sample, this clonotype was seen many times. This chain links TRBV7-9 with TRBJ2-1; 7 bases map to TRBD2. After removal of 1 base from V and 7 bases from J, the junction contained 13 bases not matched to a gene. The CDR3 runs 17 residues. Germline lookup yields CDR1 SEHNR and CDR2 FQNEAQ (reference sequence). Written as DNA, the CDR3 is TGTGCCAGCAGCTTAGTGCTCCGGAGGACTAGTGTGAATGAGCAGTTCTTC. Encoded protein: CASSLVLRRTSVNEQFF.

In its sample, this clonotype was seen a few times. CDR3 sequence reads: CSVGLGQGTDTQYF. The CDR3 bases are TGCAGCGTTGGCCTAGGACAGGGCACAGATACGCAGTATTTT. This rearrangement joins TRBV29-1 to TRBJ2-3; 7 nucleotides line up with TRBD1. The germline V gene encodes CDR1 SQVTM and CDR2 ANQGSEA. The CDR3 contains 14 residues. Trimming took 4 bases from V and 1 from J; bases not matched to a gene: 5.

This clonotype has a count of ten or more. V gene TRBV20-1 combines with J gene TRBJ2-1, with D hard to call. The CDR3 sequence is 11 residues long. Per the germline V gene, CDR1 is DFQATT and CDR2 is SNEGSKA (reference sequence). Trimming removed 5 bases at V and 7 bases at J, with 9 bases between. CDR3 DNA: TGCAGTGCTCCCCTAGGGAATGAGCAGTTCTTC. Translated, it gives CSAPLGNEQFF.

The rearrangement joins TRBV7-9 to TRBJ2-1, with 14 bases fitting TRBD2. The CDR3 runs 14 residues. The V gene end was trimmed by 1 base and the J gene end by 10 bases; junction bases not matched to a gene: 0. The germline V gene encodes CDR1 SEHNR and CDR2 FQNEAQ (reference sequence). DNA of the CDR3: TGTGCCAGCAGCTTAGGGACTAGCGGGAGGGAGCAGTTCTTC. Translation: CASSLGTSGREQFF.

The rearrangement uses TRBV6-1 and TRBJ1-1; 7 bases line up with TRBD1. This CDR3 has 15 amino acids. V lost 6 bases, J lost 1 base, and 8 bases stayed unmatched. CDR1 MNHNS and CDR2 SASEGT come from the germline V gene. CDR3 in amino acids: CASRAHRGRNTEAFF. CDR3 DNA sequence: TGTGCCAGCAGGGCCCACAGGGGAAGGAACACTGAAGCTTTCTTT.

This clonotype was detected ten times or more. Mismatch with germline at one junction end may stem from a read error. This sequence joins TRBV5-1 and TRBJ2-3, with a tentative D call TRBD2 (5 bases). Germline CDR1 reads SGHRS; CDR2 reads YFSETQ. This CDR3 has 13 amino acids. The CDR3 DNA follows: TGTGCCAGCTCACTAGATCTCACAGATACGCAGTATTTT. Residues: CASSLDLTDTQYF.

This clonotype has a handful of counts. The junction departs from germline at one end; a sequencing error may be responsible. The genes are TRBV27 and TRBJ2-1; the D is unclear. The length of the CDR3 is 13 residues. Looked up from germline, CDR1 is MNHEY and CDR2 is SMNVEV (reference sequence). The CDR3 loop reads CTSSPLNTDRQFF. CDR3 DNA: TGTACCAGCAGCCCTCTCAACACAGATCGGCAGTTCTTC.

For the CDR3, the DNA is TGCAGTGCTAGAGAGAGCGGGGTTAGGGATGAAGCTTTCTTT. Protein product: CSARESGVRDEAFF. The chain combines TRBV20-1 with TRBJ1-1; D ambiguous. The germline V and J ends were trimmed by 0 bases and 7 bases, with 15 bases remaining between them. The CDR3 contains 14 residues. Germline-derived CDR1 and CDR2 are DFQATT and SNEGSKA (reference sequence).